This is a list of T cell receptor beta chains from one sample in a study of TIL therapy for anti-PD-1-resistant metastatic lung cancer. The assay was immunoSEQ multiplex PCR, and TCRdb's table has in-frame clones only and misses some. The sample holds approximately 60,000 clones; around 79% are singletons and the top ten take 1.5% to 2%. The source was blood, collected at baseline. All receptors derive from a person between 25 and 80 years old with non-small cell lung cancer. The CDR3 runs from the conserved cysteine through the conserved F or W. The D gene is left open where the match is weak. Clone size is stated in some rows and not others, as once, few, many or a class when expanded.

v_call	d_call	clone_size	j_call	cdr3_aa	cdr3_nt
TRBV28	-	-	TRBJ1-2	CASSPPGGLSNYGYTF	TGTGCCAGCAGCCCCCCCGGGGGGCTGTCTAACTATGGCTACACCTTC
TRBV11-2	-	-	TRBJ2-7	CASSSLSSTYEQYF	TGTGCCAGCAGCTCTCTATCTAGCACCTACGAGCAGTACTTC
TRBV4-3	-	-	TRBJ2-3	CASSPTGASSTDTQYF	TGCGCCAGCAGCCCAACGGGCGCCTCTAGCACAGATACGCAGTATTTT
TRBV4-2	-	-	TRBJ2-3	CASSQDGGDTQYF	TGTGCCAGCAGCCAAGATGGCGGGGATACGCAGTATTTT
TRBV2	-	-	TRBJ2-5	CASSHAQETQYF	TGTGCCAGCAGTCACGCCCAAGAGACCCAGTACTTC
TRBV14	-	-	TRBJ2-7	CASSQAWGLSYEQYF	TGTGCCAGCAGCCAAGCATGGGGACTCTCATACGAGCAGTACTTC
TRBV7-2	-	-	TRBJ2-2	CASSLVSGNTGELFF	TGTGCCAGCAGCTTAGTTTCAGGGAACACCGGGGAGCTGTTTTTT
TRBV13	-	-	TRBJ1-3	CASSLDSSSGNTIYF	TGTGCCAGCAGCTTAGACAGCTCCTCTGGAAACACCATATATTTT
TRBV27	-	-	TRBJ1-6	CASRTVVGRNNSPLHF	TGTGCCAGCAGAACAGTCGTGGGACGGAATAATTCACCCCTCCACTTT
TRBV28	-	-	TRBJ1-2	CASSLGQFNYGYTF	TGTGCCAGCAGTTTAGGACAGTTTAACTATGGCTACACCTTC
TRBV7-7	-	-	TRBJ2-1	CASSLGRGSNEQFF	TGTGCTAGCAGCTTAGGTCGGGGAAGCAATGAGCAGTTCTTC
TRBV2	-	-	TRBJ1-3	CASRWSQFPSGNTIYF	TGTGCCAGCAGGTGGTCCCAGTTCCCCTCTGGAAACACCATATATTTT
TRBV2	-	-	TRBJ2-7	CASSEGRYSYEQYF	TGTGCCAGCAGTGAAGGACGGTACTCCTACGAGCAGTACTTC
TRBV5-6	-	once	TRBJ1-6	CASSLANRDNSPLHF	TGTGCCAGCAGCCTAGCTAACAGGGATAACTCACCCCTCCACTTT
TRBV7-2	TRBD1	-	TRBJ1-5	CASSLVGTGYGDQPQHF	TGTGCCAGCAGCTTAGTTGGGACAGGGTATGGGGATCAGCCCCAGCATTTT
TRBV5-6	-	-	TRBJ2-7	CASSLRYEQYF	TGTGCCAGCAGCTTGAGGTACGAGCAGTACTTC
TRBV7-3	TRBD2	-	TRBJ2-7	CASSPGEWREAYEQYF	TGTGCCAGCAGCCCGGGGGAGTGGCGGGAGGCCTACGAGCAGTACTTC
TRBV7-2	-	-	TRBJ2-2	CASSFRLEGELFF	TGTGCCAGCAGCTTCAGACTCGAAGGGGAGCTGTTTTTT
TRBV7-2	-	-	TRBJ1-2	CASSLWGDGYTF	TGTGCCAGCAGCTTATGGGGGGATGGCTACACCTTC
TRBV10-2	-	-	TRBJ1-5	CASSGTANQPQHF	TGCGCCAGCAGTGGGACAGCTAATCAGCCCCAGCATTTT
TRBV6-5	-	once	TRBJ2-1	CASSLSYSYNEQFF	TGTGCCAGCAGTTTGTCATACTCCTACAATGAGCAGTTCTTC
TRBV11-3	-	-	TRBJ1-2	CASSLRRDYGYTF	TGTGCCAGCAGCTTAAGGAGAGACTATGGCTACACCTTC
TRBV11-3	-	once	TRBJ2-7	CASSLGTPYEQYF	TGTGCCAGCAGCTTGGGGACCCCTTACGAGCAGTACTTC
TRBV7-9	-	-	TRBJ1-5	CASSRDHSNQPQHF	TGTGCCAGCAGCCGGGACCATAGCAATCAGCCCCAGCATTTT
TRBV18	TRBD1	-	TRBJ2-7	CASSPVATGAMHEQYF	TGTGCCAGCTCACCTGTTGCGACAGGGGCCATGCACGAGCAGTACTTC
TRBV6-5	-	once	TRBJ2-7	CASSYSYQATYEQYF	TGTGCCAGCAGTTACTCGTACCAGGCGACCTACGAGCAGTACTTC
TRBV10-3	-	few	TRBJ2-7	CAISEGGGEQYF	TGTGCCATCAGTGAGGGAGGAGGCGAGCAGTACTTC
TRBV9	-	-	TRBJ1-4	CASSGRDGGRKLFF	TGTGCCAGCAGCGGCCGGGACGGGGGCCGAAAACTGTTTTTT
TRBV25-1	-	-	TRBJ2-3	CASREAGAPGTDTQYF	TGTGCCAGCAGAGAAGCAGGAGCTCCGGGCACAGATACGCAGTATTTT
TRBV9	TRBD1	-	TRBJ2-5	CASSVGQGETQYF	TGTGCCAGCAGCGTAGGACAGGGGGAGACCCAGTACTTC
TRBV11-2	-	few	TRBJ1-1	CASSFVLGDTEAFF	TGTGCCAGCAGCTTCGTTTTGGGGGACACTGAAGCTTTCTTT
TRBV6-6	-	-	TRBJ1-3	CASSSDGGNTIYF	TGTGCCAGCAGCAGCGACGGCGGAAACACCATATATTTT
TRBV18	-	-	TRBJ1-5	CASSAGAEGPQHF	TGTGCCAGCTCGGCAGGGGCCGAGGGGCCCCAGCATTTT
TRBV28	-	few	TRBJ2-3	CASRDTDTQYF	TGTGCCAGCCGCGACACAGATACGCAGTATTTT
TRBV5-4	-	-	TRBJ2-2	CASSRGYGNTGELFF	TGTGCCAGCAGCCGGGGATATGGCAACACCGGGGAGCTGTTTTTT
TRBV19	-	-	TRBJ1-5	CASSIYGVSNQPQHF	TGTGCCAGTAGTATTTACGGTGTGAGCAATCAGCCCCAGCATTTT
TRBV5-1	-	-	TRBJ2-7	CASRKTGTLGSYEQYF	TGCGCCAGCAGGAAGACAGGTACACTAGGATCCTACGAGCAGTACTTC
TRBV7-9	-	few	TRBJ2-1	CASSTGTTFF	TGTGCCAGCAGCACTGGAACCACCTTCTTC
TRBV14	-	-	TRBJ2-7	CASSLRPGTLYEQYF	TGTGCCAGCAGCCTCCGACCCGGGACACTCTACGAGCAGTACTTC